Here is one T cell receptor (beta chain) with its context. The CDR3 is 17 amino acids. The V gene end was trimmed by 8 bases and the J gene end by 7 bases; junction bases not matched to a gene: 14. Germline assignment: CDR1 SNHLY and CDR2 FYNNEI. The record originates from a study of shared clonotypes between healthy human individuals. The protocol was immunoSEQ multiplex PCR, while the TCRdb copy is restricted to in-frame clones and leaves out a portion. The sample consists of over 2 million clones, about 95% of them appearing once. CD45RO-negative cells were positively selected for CCR7, leaving out terminally differentiated effector memory CD45RA+ cells.

The clonotype comes from a man between 18 and 35 years old in good health. This rearrangement joins TRBV2 to TRBJ2-2; TRBD2 aligns across 12 bases. The source material was naive CD8+ T cells sorted from blood. The chain's CDR3 is CASCPSPSGGVGGELFF. CDR3 nucleotide sequence: TGTGCCAGCTGCCCTAGCCCTAGCGGGGGGGTCGGCGGGGAGCTGTTTTTT. The full variable domain, completed using reference TRBV2 and TRBJ2-2, is EPEVTQTPSHQVTQMGQEVILRCVPISNHLYFYWYRQILGQKVEFLVSFYNNEISEKSEIFDDQFSVERPDGSNFTLKIRSTKLEDSAMYFCASCPSPSGGVGGELFFGEGSRLTVL.